This T cell receptor (beta chain) was captured by sequencing in a study of blood T cell repertoires in COVID-19. The wider study: From the United States, Italy and Spain came samples of acute and convalescent COVID-19. From T cells, B-cell-depleted T cells, or PBMCs came the material, which was cDNA or gDNA.

Trimming cost V 6 bases and J 2 bases; bases outside gene matches: 8. Looked up from germline, CDR1 is MNHEY and CDR2 is SVGAGI. The CDR3 covers 15 residues. As processed by the authors: The assay estimated nucleated cells by amplifying reference gene primers. Sequencing used immunoSEQ multiplex PCR; TCRdb keeps in-frame clones, though not all of them. V, J and clone size are taken as reported in that table, and D and trimming were inferred from the DNA itself. The sample lists 200,000 to 300,000 clones, around nine tenths occurring once. This chain links TRBV6-5 with TRBJ2-3, with TRBD2 matching 7 bases. This clonotype originated in a man aged 40-50 years who had recovered from COVID-19. The sample consisted of peripheral blood. The CDR3 nucleotides are TGTGCCAGCAGCTCCCCTAGCGGACCCACAGATACGCAGTATTTT. It specifies CASSSPSGPTDTQYF.